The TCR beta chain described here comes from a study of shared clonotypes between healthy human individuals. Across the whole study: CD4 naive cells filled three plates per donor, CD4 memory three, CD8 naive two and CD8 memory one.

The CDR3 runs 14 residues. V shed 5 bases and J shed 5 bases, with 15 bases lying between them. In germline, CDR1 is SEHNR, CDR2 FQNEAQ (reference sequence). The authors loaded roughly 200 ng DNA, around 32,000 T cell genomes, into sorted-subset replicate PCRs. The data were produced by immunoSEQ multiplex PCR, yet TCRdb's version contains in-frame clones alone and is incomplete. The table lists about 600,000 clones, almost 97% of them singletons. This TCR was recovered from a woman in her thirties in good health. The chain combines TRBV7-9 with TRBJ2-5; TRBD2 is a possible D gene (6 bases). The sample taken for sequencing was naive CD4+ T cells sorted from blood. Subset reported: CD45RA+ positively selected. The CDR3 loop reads CASSPQGGIETQYF. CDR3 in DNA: TGTGCCAGCAGCCCCCAGGGCGGGATTGAGACCCAGTACTTC.